A selection of T cell receptor beta chains follows, all from one sample in a study of blood T cells in healthy people across ages. TCRdb re-derived calls from the 5' RACE reads in MiXCR, one entry per CDR3 protein. Among about 780,000 distinct CDR3 sequences listed, approximately 24% were seen once. These records were also assigned to another study, of T cells of mothers and their children.

The sample taken for sequencing was blood. These receptors came from a boy under 18 in good health. CDR3s include the opening cysteine and the closing phenylalanine or tryptophan. A D gene is named only where the DNA matches it firmly. Rows give clone size only sometimes, using once, few, many, or a class for an expanded clone.

D gene,V gene,J gene,clone size,CDR3 DNA,CDR3 protein
TRBD2,TRBV9,TRBJ2-3,.,TGTGCCAGCAGTCTAGCGGGGGCCCAAGATACGCAGTATTTT,CASSLAGAQDTQYF
TRBD2,TRBV6-5,TRBJ2-7,.,TGTGCCAGCAGTTACGAGCGGGGGCCCTACGAGCAGTACTTC,CASSYERGPYEQYF
TRBD1,TRBV7-9,TRBJ1-2,.,TGTGCCAGCAGCGCGCCTCCCGGGACAGGATATGGCTACACCTTC,CASSAPPGTGYGYTF
.,TRBV7-3,TRBJ2-2,few,TGTGCCAGCAGCGGAACGGGACCCCTTTTGAGTGGGGAGCTGTTTTTT,CASSGTGPLLSGELFF
TRBD1,TRBV20-1,TRBJ2-7,.,TGCAGTGCGGGACAGGGGGTCTACGAGCAGTACTTC,CSAGQGVYEQYF
.,TRBV28,TRBJ2-3,once,TGTGCCAGCACACCCCTAGGGTCAGCGGCCCACACAGATACGCAGTATTTT,CASTPLGSAAHTDTQYF
.,TRBV4-1,TRBJ2-3,.,TGCGCCAGCAGCCGAGAACCCACAGATACGCAGTATTTT,CASSREPTDTQYF
.,TRBV27,TRBJ2-7,few,TGTGCCAGCGGTTTAGCCGACAGGCCCACCTACGAGCAGTACTTC,CASGLADRPTYEQYF
TRBD1,TRBV18,TRBJ2-7,.,TGTGCCAGCTCACCACCGGGGACAGGGGACTACGAGCAGTACTTC,CASSPPGTGDYEQYF
.,TRBV12-3/TRBV12-4,TRBJ2-1,.,TGTGCCAGCAGTTCGGGACGAACCACGAGCTCCTACAACGAGCAGTTCTTC,CASSSGRTTSSYNEQFF
TRBD2,TRBV6-1,TRBJ2-5,.,TGTGCCAGCTGCGACAGTCGGGTCGGGGGGGAGACCCAGTACTTC,CASCDSRVGGETQYF
.,TRBV6-2/TRBV6-3,TRBJ1-4,.,TGTGCCAGCAGTCCCTACGTTGCAACTAATGAAAAACTGTTTTTT,CASSPYVATNEKLFF
.,TRBV28,TRBJ2-4,.,TGTGCCAGCAGTCCCGGGTTCCACATTCAGTACTTC,CASSPGFHIQYF
.,TRBV28,TRBJ1-5,few,TGTGCCAGCACCGACACCAATCAGCCCCAGCATTTT,CASTDTNQPQHF
TRBD2,TRBV4-2,TRBJ2-5,many,TGTGCCAGCAGCCATGGGACTAGCGGACAAGAGACCCAGTACTTC,CASSHGTSGQETQYF
.,TRBV27,TRBJ1-5,few,TGTGCCACCTCACCCGCTTATAGCAATCAGCCCCAGCATTTT,CATSPAYSNQPQHF
TRBD2,TRBV10-1,TRBJ2-2,.,TGCGCCAGCAGTGAAACAGCGGGGAGCACCGGGGAGCTGTTTTTT,CASSETAGSTGELFF
.,TRBV5-5,TRBJ2-1,once,TGTGCCAGCAGCTTAGCTCTCCCCCCGGTTTATGAGCAGTTCTTC,CASSLALPPVYEQFF
.,TRBV3-1,TRBJ2-5,.,TGTGCCAGCAGCCAAACCGGTACAGGAGAGACCCAGTACTTC,CASSQTGTGETQYF
.,TRBV16,TRBJ2-7,.,TGTGCCAGCAGCCAACTAGGTAGGGACGAGCAGTACTTC,CASSQLGRDEQYF
TRBD1,TRBV6-1,TRBJ1-6,.,TGTGCCAGCGGGGGACAGGCCACCCACTTT,CASGGQATHF
TRBD2,TRBV29-1,TRBJ2-3,.,TGCAGCGCGATACCGGGACTAGCGGGTCCTAGCACAGATACGCAGTATTTT,CSAIPGLAGPSTDTQYF
TRBD2,TRBV2,TRBJ2-4,.,TGTGCCAGCAGTGAAGGGTCGGCTAGCGGGGGGGCCCTCGCCAAAAACATTCAGTACTTC,CASSEGSASGGALAKNIQYF
.,TRBV3-1,TRBJ2-1,few,TGTGCCAGCAGCCAAAGCAACAATGAGCAGTTCTTC,CASSQSNNEQFF
.,TRBV20-1,TRBJ2-5,few,TGCAGTGTTAAGGGGCTAGCGAGCGAGACCCAGTACTTC,CSVKGLASETQYF
.,TRBV5-1,TRBJ2-5,few,TGCGCCAGCAGCTCGGGGTGGACAATAGATCAAGAGACCCAGTACTTC,CASSSGWTIDQETQYF
.,TRBV20-1,TRBJ2-5,.,TGCAGTGCTAGCCTTCACACGTGGGAGCAGTACTTC,CSASLHTWEQYF
TRBD1,TRBV14,TRBJ1-2,.,TGTGCCAGCAGCCATAACAGGGGGACCTATGGCTACACCTTC,CASSHNRGTYGYTF
.,TRBV29-1,TRBJ2-1,few,TGCAGCGTTTTCCGGAGCTCCTACAATGAGCAGTTCTTC,CSVFRSSYNEQFF
.,TRBV5-1,TRBJ2-1,once,TGCGCCAGCAGCTGGGGACTGAGCTCCTACAATGAGCAGTTCTTC,CASSWGLSSYNEQFF
TRBD2,TRBV2,TRBJ2-5,few,TGTGCCAGCAGGGATACTAGCGGGGGCCAACAAGAGACCCAGTACTTC,CASRDTSGGQQETQYF
.,TRBV5-1,TRBJ2-1,.,TGCGCCAGCAGCTTGAAAGAAGGACTCTACAATGAGCAGTTCTTC,CASSLKEGLYNEQFF
TRBD1,TRBV10-3,TRBJ1-2,.,TGTGCCATCAGTGGCGGAGACAGGGGGATCATATACGCCTTC,CAISGGDRGIIYAF
.,TRBV27,TRBJ1-2,.,TGTGCCAGCAGTTTATCGAACGCGGGGGCAGGGGGCTACACCTTC,CASSLSNAGAGGYTF
TRBD1,TRBV7-2,TRBJ1-1,.,TGTGCCAGCAGCGAAGAGAGGACAGGCCTTCAGCCGCCTTTCTTT,CASSEERTGLQPPFF
TRBD2,TRBV7-2,TRBJ2-3,.,TGTGCCAGCAGCTTGACTAGCGGGGGTCGGGATACGGAGTATTTT,CASSLTSGGRDTEYF
.,TRBV20-1,TRBJ2-5,few,TGCAGTGCTAGCGTTTTCCAGAAAGAGACCCAGTACTTC,CSASVFQKETQYF